The table lists the clone carrying this TCR beta chain with a few counts. This record comes from a study of OX40 agonist ivuxolimab in advanced cancers. The table came from immunoSEQ multiplex PCR; TCRdb's copy has only in-frame clones and leaves some out. This sample has around 140,000 clones; about 92% occur once, and the top ten carry 0.9% to 1.2%. Germline V gene lookup returns CDR1 MNHNY and CDR2 SVGAGI (reference sequence). This CDR3 is 16 amino acids long. V lost 2 bases and J lost 3; bases outside the gene matches: 7. The gene calls are TRBV6-6 and TRBJ1-3, with 7 nucleotides matching TRBD1. This receptor was taken from an adult with an advanced solid tumor such as melanoma, head and neck, liver or kidney cancer. The starting material was CD4+ or CD8+ T cells sorted from blood, obtained in a trial of the OX40 agonist ivuxolimab. For the CDR3, the DNA is TGTGCCAGCAGTTACACGCCGACAGGGCTTGGAAACACCATATATTTT. Amino acid sequence: CASSYTPTGLGNTIYF.